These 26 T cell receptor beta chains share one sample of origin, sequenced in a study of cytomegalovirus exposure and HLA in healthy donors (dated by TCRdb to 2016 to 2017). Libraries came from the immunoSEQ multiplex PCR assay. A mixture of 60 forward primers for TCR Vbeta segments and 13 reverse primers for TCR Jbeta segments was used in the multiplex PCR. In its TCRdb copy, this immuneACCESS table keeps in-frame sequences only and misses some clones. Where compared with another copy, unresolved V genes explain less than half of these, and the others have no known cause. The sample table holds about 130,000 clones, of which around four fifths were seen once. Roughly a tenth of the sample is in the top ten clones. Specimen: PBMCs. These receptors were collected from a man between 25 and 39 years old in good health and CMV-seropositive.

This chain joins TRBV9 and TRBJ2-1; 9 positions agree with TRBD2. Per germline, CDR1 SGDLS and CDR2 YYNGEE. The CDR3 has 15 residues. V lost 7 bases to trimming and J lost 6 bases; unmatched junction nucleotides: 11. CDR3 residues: CASAAGGQVTNEQFF. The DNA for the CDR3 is TGTGCCAGCGCCGCGGGGGGGCAGGTGACCAATGAGCAGTTCTTC.

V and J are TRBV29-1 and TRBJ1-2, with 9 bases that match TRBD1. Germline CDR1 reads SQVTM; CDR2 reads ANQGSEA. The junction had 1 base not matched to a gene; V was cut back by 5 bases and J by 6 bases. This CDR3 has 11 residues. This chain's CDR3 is CSVRTGDGYTF. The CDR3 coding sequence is TGCAGCGTTCGGACAGGGGATGGCTACACCTTC.

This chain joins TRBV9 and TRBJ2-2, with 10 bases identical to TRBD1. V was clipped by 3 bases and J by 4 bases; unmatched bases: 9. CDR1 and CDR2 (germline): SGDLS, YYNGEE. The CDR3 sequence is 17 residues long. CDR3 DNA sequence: TGTGCCAGCAGCGGGAGACAGGGGGCAAGGCCCACCGGGGAGCTGTTTTTT. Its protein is CASSGRQGARPTGELFF.

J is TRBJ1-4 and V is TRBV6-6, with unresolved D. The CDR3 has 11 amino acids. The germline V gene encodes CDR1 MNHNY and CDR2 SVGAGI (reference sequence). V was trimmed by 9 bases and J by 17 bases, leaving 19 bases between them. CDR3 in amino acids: CASSPGEAFFF. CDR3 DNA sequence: TGTGCCAGTTCCCCGGGAGAGGCCTTTTTTTTT.

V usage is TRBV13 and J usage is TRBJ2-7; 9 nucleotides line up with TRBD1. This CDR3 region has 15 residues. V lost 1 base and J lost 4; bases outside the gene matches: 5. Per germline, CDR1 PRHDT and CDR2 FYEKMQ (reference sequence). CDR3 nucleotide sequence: TGTGCCAGCAGCTTAGTGGGACAGGGTATTTACGAGCAGTACTTC. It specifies CASSLVGQGIYEQYF.

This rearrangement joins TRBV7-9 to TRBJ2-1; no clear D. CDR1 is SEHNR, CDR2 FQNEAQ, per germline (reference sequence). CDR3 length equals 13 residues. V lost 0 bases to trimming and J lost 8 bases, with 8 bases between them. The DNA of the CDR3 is TGTGCCAGCAGCTTAGCGGGCCCGGATGAGCAGTTCTTC. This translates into CASSLAGPDEQFF.

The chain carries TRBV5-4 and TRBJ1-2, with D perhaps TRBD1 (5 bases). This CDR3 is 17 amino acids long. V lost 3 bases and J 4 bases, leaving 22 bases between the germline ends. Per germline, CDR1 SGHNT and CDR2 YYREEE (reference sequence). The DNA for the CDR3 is TGTGCCAGCAGCTCCCCCCCAGGGTCTAAAGTTGGCTATGGCTACACCTTC. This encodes CASSSPPGSKVGYGYTF.

The CDR3 sequence: CASRRSQLGRGQGTDTQYF. For the CDR3, the DNA is TGTGCCAGCAGGCGTTCTCAACTCGGCAGGGGACAGGGGACAGATACGCAGTATTTT. The chain couples TRBV21-1 to TRBJ2-3; whether TRBD1, the table's D call, matches the DNA was not checked. TRBV21-1 constitutes a pseudogene. The CDR3 covers 19 residues.

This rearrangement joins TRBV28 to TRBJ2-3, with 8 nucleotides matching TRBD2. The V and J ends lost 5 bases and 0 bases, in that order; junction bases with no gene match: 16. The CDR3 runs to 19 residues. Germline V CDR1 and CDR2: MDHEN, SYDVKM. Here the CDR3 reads CASSTGTRNKVFSTDTQYF. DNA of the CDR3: TGTGCCAGCAGTACTGGGACTAGGAATAAAGTCTTTAGCACAGATACGCAGTATTTT.

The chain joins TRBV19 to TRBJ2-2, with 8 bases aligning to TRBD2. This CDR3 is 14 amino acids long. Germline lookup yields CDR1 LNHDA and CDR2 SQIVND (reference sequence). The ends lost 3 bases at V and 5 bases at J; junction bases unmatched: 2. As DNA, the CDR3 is TGTGCCAGTAGTATCATAGCGGGAACCGGGGAGCTGTTTTTT. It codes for CASSIIAGTGELFF.

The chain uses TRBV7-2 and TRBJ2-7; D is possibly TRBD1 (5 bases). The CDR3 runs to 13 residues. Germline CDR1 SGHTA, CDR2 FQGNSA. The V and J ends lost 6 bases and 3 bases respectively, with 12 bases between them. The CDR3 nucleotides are TGTGCCAGCAGATACAGCAGGGTCTACGAGCAGTACTTC. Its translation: CASRYSRVYEQYF.

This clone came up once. CDR3 nucleotides: TGTGCCACCAATGGGGACAGGGGATTCTACGAGCAGTACTTC. It yields the protein CATNGDRGFYEQYF. The genes are TRBV27 and TRBJ2-7; 10 nucleotides match TRBD1. The CDR3 spans 14 residues. Losses at the gene ends were 10 bases for V and 3 bases for J; bases not matched to a gene: 9. CDR1 is MNHEY and CDR2 is SMNVEV in the germline V gene (reference sequence).

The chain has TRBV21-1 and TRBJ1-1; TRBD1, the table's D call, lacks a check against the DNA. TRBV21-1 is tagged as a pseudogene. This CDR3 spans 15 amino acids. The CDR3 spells CASSKEGAGYTEAFF. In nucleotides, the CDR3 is TGTGCCAGCAGCAAAGAGGGGGCAGGATACACTGAAGCTTTCTTT.

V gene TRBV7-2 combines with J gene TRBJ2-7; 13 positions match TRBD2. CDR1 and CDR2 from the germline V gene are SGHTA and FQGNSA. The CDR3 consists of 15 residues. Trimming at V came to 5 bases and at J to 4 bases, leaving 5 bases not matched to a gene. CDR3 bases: TGTGCCAGCAGCCTAGGGACTAGCGGGGATTACGAGCAGTACTTC. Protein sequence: CASSLGTSGDYEQYF.

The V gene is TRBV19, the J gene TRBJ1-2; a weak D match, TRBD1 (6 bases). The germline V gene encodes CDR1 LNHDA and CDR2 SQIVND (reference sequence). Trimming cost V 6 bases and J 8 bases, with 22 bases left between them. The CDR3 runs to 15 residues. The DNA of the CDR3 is TGTGCCAGTAGCGACATTGGACAGAGGATAGGGGGCTACACCTTC. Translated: CASSDIGQRIGGYTF.

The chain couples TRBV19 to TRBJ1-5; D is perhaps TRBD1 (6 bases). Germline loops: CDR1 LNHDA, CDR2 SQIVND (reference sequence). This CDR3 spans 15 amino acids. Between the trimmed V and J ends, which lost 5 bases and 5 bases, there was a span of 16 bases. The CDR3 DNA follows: TGTGCCAGTAGTCCGTGGGGGCGCGAGGATCAGCCCCAGCATTTT. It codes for CASSPWGREDQPQHF. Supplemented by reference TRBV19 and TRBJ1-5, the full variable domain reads DGGITQSPKYLFRKEGQNVTLSCEQNLNHDAMYWYRQDPGQGLRLIYYSQIVNDFQKGDIAEGYSVSREKKESFPLTVTSAQKNPTAFYLCASSPWGREDQPQHFGDGTRLSIL.

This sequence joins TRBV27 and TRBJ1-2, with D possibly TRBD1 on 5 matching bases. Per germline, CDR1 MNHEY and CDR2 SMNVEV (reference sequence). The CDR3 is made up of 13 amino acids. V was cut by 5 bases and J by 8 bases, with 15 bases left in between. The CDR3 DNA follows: TGTGCCAGCAGTCGGGGGGGGTTGCGGGGCTACACCTTC. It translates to CASSRGGLRGYTF.

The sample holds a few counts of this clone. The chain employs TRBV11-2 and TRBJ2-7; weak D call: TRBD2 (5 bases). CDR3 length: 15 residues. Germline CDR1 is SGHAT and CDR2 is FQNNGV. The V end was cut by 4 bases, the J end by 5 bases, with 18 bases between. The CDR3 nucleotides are TGTGCCAGCAGCTCCCCCAGGATAGCGACGCACGAGCAGTACTTC. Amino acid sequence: CASSSPRIATHEQYF.

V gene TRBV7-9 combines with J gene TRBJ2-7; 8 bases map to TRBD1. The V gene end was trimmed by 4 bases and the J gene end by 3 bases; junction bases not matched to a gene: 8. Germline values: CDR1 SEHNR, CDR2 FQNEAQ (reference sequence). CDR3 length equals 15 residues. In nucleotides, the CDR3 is TGTGCCAGCAGCTCAAAGGGCAGGGGGCACTACGAGCAGTACTTC. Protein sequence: CASSSKGRGHYEQYF.

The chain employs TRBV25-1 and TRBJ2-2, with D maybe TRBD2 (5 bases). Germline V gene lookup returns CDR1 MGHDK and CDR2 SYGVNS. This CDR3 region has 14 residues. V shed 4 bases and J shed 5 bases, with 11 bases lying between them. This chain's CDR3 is CASSALPGTGELFF. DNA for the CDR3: TGTGCCAGCAGTGCCCTCCCGGGGACCGGGGAGCTGTTTTTT.

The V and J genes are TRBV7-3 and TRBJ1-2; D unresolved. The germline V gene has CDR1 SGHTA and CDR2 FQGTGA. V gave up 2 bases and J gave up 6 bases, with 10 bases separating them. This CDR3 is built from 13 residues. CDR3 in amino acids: CASSLATEDGYTF. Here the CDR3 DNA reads TGTGCCAGCAGCTTAGCGACGGAGGATGGCTACACCTTC.

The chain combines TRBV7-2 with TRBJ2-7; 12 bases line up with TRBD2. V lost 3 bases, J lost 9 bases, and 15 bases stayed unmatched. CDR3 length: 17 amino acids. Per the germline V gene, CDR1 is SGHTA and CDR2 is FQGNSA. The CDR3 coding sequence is TGTGCCAGCAGCTTGACTAGCGGGAGCCCGGTCGGGGATCGGCAGTACTTC. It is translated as CASSLTSGSPVGDRQYF.

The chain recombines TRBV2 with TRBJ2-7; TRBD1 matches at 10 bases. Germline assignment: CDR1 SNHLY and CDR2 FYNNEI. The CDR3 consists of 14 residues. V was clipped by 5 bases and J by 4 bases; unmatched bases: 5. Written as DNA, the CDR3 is TGTGCCAGCAGTATAGGACAGGGGGTGTACGAGCAGTACTTC. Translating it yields CASSIGQGVYEQYF.

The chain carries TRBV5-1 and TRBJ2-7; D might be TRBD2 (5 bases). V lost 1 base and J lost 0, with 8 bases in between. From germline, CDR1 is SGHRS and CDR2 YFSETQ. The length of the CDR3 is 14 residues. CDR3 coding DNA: TGCGCCAGCAGCTTGACGGGATACTCCTACGAGCAGTACTTC. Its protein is CASSLTGYSYEQYF.

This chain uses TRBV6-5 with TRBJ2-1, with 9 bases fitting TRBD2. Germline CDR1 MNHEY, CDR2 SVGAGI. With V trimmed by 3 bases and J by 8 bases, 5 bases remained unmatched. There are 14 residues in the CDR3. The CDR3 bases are TGTGCCAGCAGTTATTCTAGCGGGAACTATGAGCAGTTCTTC. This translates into CASSYSSGNYEQFF.

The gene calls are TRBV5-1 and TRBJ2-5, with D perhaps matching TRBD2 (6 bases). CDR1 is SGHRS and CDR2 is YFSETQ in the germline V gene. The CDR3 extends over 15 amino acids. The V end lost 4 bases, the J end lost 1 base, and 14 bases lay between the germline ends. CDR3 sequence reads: CASSRQLAPQETQYF. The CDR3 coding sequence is TGCGCCAGCAGCCGACAACTAGCCCCCCAAGAGACCCAGTACTTC.